This T cell receptor (beta chain) emerged from a study of blood T cells in healthy people across ages. PCR was performed a second time for about 7 to 11 cycles using a sample-barcoded 5' primer and a J-beta primer mix. Using its own MiXCR run on the 5' RACE reads, TCRdb lists one record per CDR3 protein. The data hold some 890,000 distinct CDR3 sequences, with 25% to 35% observed a single time. In each sample, at least 7 million PBMCs were isolated. The germline CDR1 and CDR2 sequences are DFQATT and SNEGSKA (reference sequence). V was cut by 6 bases and J by 6 bases, with 21 bases left in between. The CDR3 spans 16 residues. These same data were also listed under a study on T cells of mothers and their children. Turning to that study: Donors were a few healthy Caucasian mothers and their six children.

The receptor comes from a woman in her forties in good health. Specimen: blood. The chain is built from TRBV20-1 and TRBJ1-6; tentatively, D is TRBD1 (6 bases). CDR3 sequence reads: CSAKKREGTFNSPLHF. The CDR3 bases are TGCAGTGCAAAGAAACGCGAGGGGACATTTAATTCACCCCTCCACTTT.